These T cell receptor beta chains were read from a single sample in a study of PD-1 blockade in classical Hodgkin lymphoma. TCRdb's table, derived via immunoSEQ multiplex PCR, lists solely in-frame clones and lacks some. The sample has around 18,000 clones; around 79% are singletons. The sample in question was CD4+ T cells from blood, obtained before the fourth cycle of nivolumab. The receptor source for this set is a human donor with classical Hodgkin lymphoma. Both conserved end residues are part of each CDR3. A D gene is named only where the DNA matches it firmly. Clone size is stated in some rows and not others, as once, few, many or a class when expanded.

clone_size	v_call	d_call	j_call	cdr3_aa	cdr3_nt
NA	TRBV6-5	NA	TRBJ2-1	CASRRLGGNEQFF	TGTGCCAGCAGGAGACTAGGGGGAAATGAGCAGTTCTTC
NA	TRBV23-1	NA	TRBJ2-1	CASSPSPMSGVVNEQFF	TGCGCCAGCAGTCCCTCACCTATGTCGGGAGTTGTCAATGAGCAGTTCTTC
few	TRBV28	NA	TRBJ1-2	CASSHGPLGYGYTF	TGTGCCAGCAGTCACGGACCCTTAGGCTATGGCTACACCTTC
NA	TRBV6-6	NA	TRBJ1-2	CASNNDGRDYGYTF	TGTGCCAGCAACAACGACGGACGCGACTATGGCTACACCTTC
NA	TRBV7-8	NA	TRBJ2-5	CASSFPQPGTQETQYF	TGTGCCAGCAGCTTCCCCCAGCCGGGGACCCAAGAGACCCAGTACTTC
NA	TRBV5-4	TRBD2	TRBJ2-5	CASSAGTSGPQETQYF	TGTGCCAGCAGCGCCGGGACTAGCGGGCCGCAAGAGACCCAGTACTTC
NA	TRBV10-3	NA	TRBJ2-1	CAISELGADNNEQFF	TGTGCCATCAGTGAGCTGGGCGCGGACAACAATGAGCAGTTCTTC
NA	TRBV19	NA	TRBJ2-5	CASSPPGTAFGAQYF	TGTGCCAGTAGTCCACCCGGGACCGCGTTTGGTGCCCAGTACTTC
few	TRBV6-1	NA	TRBJ1-2	CASSETDNNYGYTF	TGTGCCAGCAGTGAAACTGACAATAACTATGGCTACACCTTC
NA	TRBV2	TRBD1	TRBJ1-1	CASLENQGAHGMIEAFF	TGTGCCAGCCTTGAAAACCAGGGGGCGCATGGAATGATTGAAGCTTTCTTT
NA	TRBV14	NA	TRBJ2-3	CASSLGLAADTQYF	TGTGCCAGCAGCCTGGGGTTAGCGGCAGATACGCAGTATTTT
NA	TRBV7-6	NA	TRBJ2-3	CASSSDGLLSTDTQYF	TGTGCCAGCAGCTCAGATGGACTGCTTAGCACAGATACGCAGTATTTT
NA	TRBV7-9	NA	TRBJ2-5	CASSLGRTTPEETQYF	TGTGCCAGCAGCTTAGGCCGAACTACACCCGAAGAGACCCAGTACTTC